The rows below give T cell receptor beta chains drawn from one sample of a study of CD8+ T cells in alopecia areata. Profiling relied on immunoSEQ multiplex PCR, and the TCRdb table lists in-frame clones only, not all of them. Of 110,000 or so clones in the sample, about two fifths are singletons; the top ten hold 3.1%. What was sequenced was CD4+ T cells sorted from blood. These receptors came from a human donor with alopecia areata. Each CDR3 is given with its conserved first and last residue. The order of the fields is clone size, D gene, J gene, V gene, CDR3 protein, CDR3 DNA. The D gene is left open where the match is weak. Part of the rows lack a size; the others show once, few, many or a class for expanded clones.

>-|-|TRBJ1-2|TRBV14
CASSQDRRQVDGYTF
TGTGCCAGCAGCCAAGATCGCCGGCAGGTTGACGGCTACACCTTC
>-|TRBD2|TRBJ2-1|TRBV19
CASSTAGGPGEQFF
TGTGCCAGTAGTACAGCGGGGGGGCCAGGTGAGCAGTTCTTC
>-|-|TRBJ1-2|TRBV30
CAWSRDYGYTF
TGTGCCTGGAGTCGCGACTATGGCTACACCTTC
>-|-|TRBJ2-5|TRBV6-5
CASSYSGGLQETQYF
TGTGCCAGCAGTTACTCTGGGGGACTCCAAGAGACCCAGTACTTC
>-|TRBD2|TRBJ2-3|TRBV29-1
CSASSTSGSTDTQYF
TGCAGCGCCTCTTCGACTAGCGGATCCACAGATACGCAGTATTTT
>-|TRBD2|TRBJ2-7|TRBV29-1
CSAGGSSYEQYF
TGCAGCGCGGGGGGGAGCTCCTACGAGCAGTACTTC
>-|TRBD2|TRBJ2-3|TRBV18
CASSSREAGADTQYF
TGTGCCAGCTCGAGCCGGGAGGCCGGGGCAGATACGCAGTATTTT
>few|TRBD2|TRBJ2-5|TRBV4-3
CASSQLAGGLRETQYF
TGCGCCAGCAGCCAACTAGCGGGGGGGCTAAGGGAGACCCAGTACTTC
>-|-|TRBJ2-7|TRBV4-1
CASSQGASIYEQYF
TGCGCCAGCAGCCAAGGGGCTAGCATCTACGAGCAGTACTTC
>few|-|TRBJ2-3|TRBV28
CASHTNTDTQYF
TGTGCCAGCCACACCAACACAGATACGCAGTATTTT
>few|-|TRBJ2-3|TRBV6-5
CASSQRVSSTDTQYF
TGTGCCAGCAGTCAAAGGGTCAGTAGCACAGATACGCAGTATTTT
>-|-|TRBJ2-3|TRBV18
CASSPGDDTQYF
TGTGCCAGCTCCCCAGGGGACGATACGCAGTATTTT
>-|TRBD1|TRBJ2-4|TRBV11-2
CASSSLQGAGNIQYF
TGTGCCAGCAGCTCTCTACAGGGGGCAGGAAACATTCAGTACTTC
>-|-|TRBJ2-7|TRBV28
CASSPGTTTYEQYF
TGTGCCAGCAGTCCCGGGACAACGACCTACGAGCAGTACTTC
>few|TRBD2|TRBJ2-3|TRBV5-1
CASSQRLAGGADTQYF
TGCGCCAGCAGCCAGCGGCTAGCGGGAGGTGCAGATACGCAGTATTTT
>-|TRBD1|TRBJ2-1|TRBV10-3
CAISDGDSLNNEQFF
TGTGCCATCAGTGATGGGGACAGCCTAAACAATGAGCAGTTCTTC
>few|TRBD2|TRBJ2-1|TRBV29-1
CSVERGGGDEQFF
TGCAGCGTTGAGCGGGGGGGCGGCGATGAGCAGTTCTTC
>once|TRBD1|TRBJ1-4|TRBV29-1
CSVYGTGVRKLFF
TGCAGCGTTTACGGGACAGGAGTTCGAAAACTGTTTTTT
>-|-|TRBJ2-7|TRBV10-3
CAISDRPNYEQYF
TGTGCCATCAGCGACAGGCCGAACTACGAGCAGTACTTC
>-|TRBD1|TRBJ2-3|TRBV7-3
CASSSFRGQLTDTQYF
TGTGCCAGCAGCTCGTTCCGGGGACAGCTTACAGATACGCAGTATTTT
>-|-|TRBJ2-7|TRBV7-9
CASSPRDTKYEQYF
TGTGCCAGCAGTCCCCGGGACACAAAGTACGAGCAGTACTTC
>-|-|TRBJ2-5|TRBV7-3
CASSSRFAETQYF
TGTGCCAGCAGCTCCCGATTCGCGGAGACCCAGTACTTC
>-|-|TRBJ1-2|TRBV29-1
CSVGTASPRNYGYTF
TGCAGCGTTGGGACAGCCTCGCCCCGAAACTATGGCTACACCTTC
>-|TRBD1|TRBJ2-7|TRBV6-5
CASTPDGQGYEQYF
TGTGCCAGCACTCCGGACGGACAGGGCTACGAGCAGTACTTC
>-|-|TRBJ2-1|TRBV30
CAWSVPPAHNEQFF
TGTGCCTGGAGTGTACCTCCTGCACACAATGAGCAGTTCTTC
>-|-|TRBJ2-1|TRBV9
CASSVGAYNEQFF
TGTGCCAGCAGCGTCGGTGCCTACAATGAGCAGTTCTTC
>-|-|TRBJ2-7|TRBV7-6
CASSPNPLAYEQYF
TGTGCCAGCAGCCCTAATCCCCTCGCCTACGAGCAGTACTTC
>-|TRBD2|TRBJ2-3|TRBV4-1
CASSSSGRTDTQYF
TGCGCCAGCAGCTCTAGCGGACGCACAGATACGCAGTATTTT
>once|-|TRBJ1-1|TRBV6-5
CASRWGNTEAFF
TGTGCCAGCAGGTGGGGGAACACTGAAGCTTTCTTT
>-|-|TRBJ1-1|TRBV30
CASTGTTRPEAFF
TGTGCTTCGACCGGGACAACGAGACCTGAAGCTTTCTTT
>few|-|TRBJ2-7|TRBV7-9
CASSAFGKSYEQYF
TGTGCCAGCAGCGCGTTCGGGAAGTCCTACGAGCAGTACTTC
>-|-|TRBJ2-7|TRBV18
CASSPTARATYEQYF
TGTGCCAGCTCACCCACAGCCCGGGCCACCTACGAGCAGTACTTC
>-|TRBD1|TRBJ1-5|TRBV29-1
CSVEIGGGQPQHF
TGCAGCGTTGAAATAGGGGGCGGACAGCCCCAGCATTTT
>-|TRBD2|TRBJ2-1|TRBV4-1
CASSQEAGLAGGDEQFF
TGCGCCAGCAGCCAAGAGGCAGGACTAGCGGGAGGGGATGAGCAGTTCTTC
>-|-|TRBJ1-2|TRBV6-5
CASSPRQSYGYTF
TGTGCCAGCAGTCCCCGACAGAGTTATGGCTACACCTTC
>-|-|TRBJ1-4|TRBV6-5
CASSYSRGLGLTKLFF
TGTGCCAGCAGTTACTCGAGAGGTCTGGGACTTACGAAACTGTTTTTT
>-|-|TRBJ2-3|TRBV29-1
CTYTGNGADTQYF
TGCACCTACACAGGGAATGGCGCAGATACGCAGTATTTT
>-|TRBD2|TRBJ2-3|TRBV9
CASSLSGGAPDTQYF
TGTGCCAGCAGCCTTAGCGGGGGGGCCCCAGATACGCAGTATTTT
>-|TRBD2|TRBJ2-3|TRBV5-1
CASSKTSGPSTDTQYF
TGCGCCAGCAGTAAGACTAGCGGGCCTAGCACAGATACGCAGTATTTT
>-|-|TRBJ1-2|TRBV29-1
CSVEGGPNYGYTF
TGCAGCGTTGAAGGAGGGCCTAACTATGGCTACACCTTC
>-|-|TRBJ2-1|TRBV11-3
CASSLPGVSYNEQFF
TGTGCCAGCAGCCTCCCCGGGGTATCCTACAATGAGCAGTTCTTC
>few|-|TRBJ2-2|TRBV14
CASSLQGPGELFF
TGTGCCAGCAGCCTACAGGGCCCCGGGGAGCTGTTTTTT
>few|TRBD1|TRBJ2-5|TRBV7-2
CASSSLGTGRETQYF
TGTGCCAGCAGCTCCCTCGGGACAGGGCGAGAGACCCAGTACTTC
>few|-|TRBJ1-5|TRBV30
CAWSVLHQPQHF
TGTGCCTGGAGTGTACTGCATCAGCCCCAGCATTTT
>few|-|TRBJ2-5|TRBV19
CASSINGQQETQYF
TGTGCCAGTAGTATAAACGGACAGCAAGAGACCCAGTACTTC
>few|-|TRBJ2-4|TRBV28
CASSSPGSNIQYF
TGTGCCAGCAGTTCGCCGGGGAGTAACATTCAGTACTTC
>-|-|TRBJ2-7|TRBV6-5
CASHRVWSDEQYF
TGTGCCAGCCATCGGGTTTGGAGCGACGAGCAGTACTTC